This T cell receptor (beta chain) was documented in a study of CD8 T cells in ankylosing spondylitis. Quantitative 5'-RACE with molecular barcodes was used to make the TCR beta libraries. In TCRdb, the 5' RACE reads were re-called with MiXCR into one record per CDR3 protein. This table holds about 280,000 distinct CDR3 sequences, about 20% found once. Germline CDR1 is MRHNA and CDR2 is SNTAGT. This CDR3 contains 15 residues. V was clipped by 5 bases and J by 6 bases, with 20 bases between them. Study results and limitations: Disease-linked clones reportedly showed significant enrichment in matched ankylosing spondylitis synovial fluid. Seemingly characteristic of ankylosing spondylitis blood was a TCR beta motif consisting of about 8 highly homologous variants. Earlier work had already found some motif variants in reactive arthritis synovial fluid and blood.

This clonotype was picked up many times. Its antigen remains unidentified. Sequenced input: blood, either unsorted or a sorted T cell fraction (not recorded which). This chain joins TRBV6-4 and TRBJ2-7, with D perhaps TRBD2 (6 bases). The clonotype was recovered from a male donor with ankylosing spondylitis or in good health (not recorded which). The CDR3: CASSPEDYPAREQYV. CDR3 nucleotide sequence: TGTGCCAGCAGTCCCGAGGACTACCCCGCCCGCGAGCAGTACGTC.